One T cell receptor beta chain is described in this entry. Its target is unknown. Germline and junction disagree at one end, which may indicate a read error. The data were taken from a study of T cells in Graves' hyperthyroidism and ophthalmopathy. The study left out patients who had uncontrolled infection, other autoimmune disease, pregnancy or lactation. It was RNA transcripts that yielded the amplified TCR beta CDR3 regions. HTBI primers drove first-round RT-PCR of the TCR CDR3. One entry per CDR3 protein, called by TCRdb with MiXCR from the multiplex PCR reads. The sample shows about 250,000 distinct CDR3 sequences, about 20% of them seen only once. CDR1 is MNHEY, CDR2 SMNVEV, per germline (reference sequence). This CDR3 has 14 amino acids. Study results and caveats: Ophthalmopathy was distinguished from stable hyperthyroidism by 13 V-J signatures. Peripheral blood also featured most of the thyroid clonotypes expanded above 0.001.

This chain connects TRBV27 to TRBJ2-3; no firm D call. This clonotype was sampled from a man aged 25 to 40 with Graves' ophthalmopathy. Sequencing was done on a sample of blood. CDR3 bases: TGTGCCAGCCGTTTTAGCAGCAGCACAGATACGCAGTATTTT. Protein product: CASRFSSSTDTQYF.